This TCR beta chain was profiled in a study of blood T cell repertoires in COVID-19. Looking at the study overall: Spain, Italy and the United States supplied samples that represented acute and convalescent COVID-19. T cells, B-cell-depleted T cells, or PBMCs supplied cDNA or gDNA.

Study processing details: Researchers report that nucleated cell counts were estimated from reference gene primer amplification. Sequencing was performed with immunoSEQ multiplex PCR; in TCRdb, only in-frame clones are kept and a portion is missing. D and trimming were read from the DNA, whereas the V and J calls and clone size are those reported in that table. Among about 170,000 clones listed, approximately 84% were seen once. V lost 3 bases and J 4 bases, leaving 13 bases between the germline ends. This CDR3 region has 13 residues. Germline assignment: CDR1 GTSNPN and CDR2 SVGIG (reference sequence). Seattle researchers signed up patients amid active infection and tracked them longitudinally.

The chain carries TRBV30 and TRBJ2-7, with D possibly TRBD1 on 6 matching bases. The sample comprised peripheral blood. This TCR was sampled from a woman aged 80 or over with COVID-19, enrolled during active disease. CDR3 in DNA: TGTGCCTGGAGCTGGACAGCTGGATACGAGCAGTACTTC. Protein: CAWSWTAGYEQYF.